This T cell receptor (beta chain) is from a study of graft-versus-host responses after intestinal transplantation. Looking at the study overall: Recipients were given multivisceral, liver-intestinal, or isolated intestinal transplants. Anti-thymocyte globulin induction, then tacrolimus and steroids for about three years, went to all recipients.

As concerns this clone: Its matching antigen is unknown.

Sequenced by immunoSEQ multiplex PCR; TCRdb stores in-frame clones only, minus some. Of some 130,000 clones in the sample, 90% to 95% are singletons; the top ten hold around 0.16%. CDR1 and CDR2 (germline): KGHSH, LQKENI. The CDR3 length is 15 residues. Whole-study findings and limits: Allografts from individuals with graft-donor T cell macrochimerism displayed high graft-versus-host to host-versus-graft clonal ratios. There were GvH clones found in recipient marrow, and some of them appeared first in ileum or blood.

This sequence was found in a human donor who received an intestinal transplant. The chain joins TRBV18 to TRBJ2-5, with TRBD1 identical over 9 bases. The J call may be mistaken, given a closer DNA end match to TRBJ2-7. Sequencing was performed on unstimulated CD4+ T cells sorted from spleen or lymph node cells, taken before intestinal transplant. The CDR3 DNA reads TGTGCCAGCTCACCACTGGGACAGGGCGAGTACGAGCAGTACTTC. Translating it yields CASSPLGQGEYEQYF.